The subject of this entry is one TCR beta chain. Its target is unknown. The read is 3 residues too short to cover the CDR3 end, so that end is filled in from the germline J gene. Germline V gives CDR1 DFQATT, CDR2 SNEGSKA (reference sequence). V lost 2 bases and J lost 6, with 14 bases in between. The CDR3 runs to 14 residues. The repertoire was sequenced with immunoSEQ multiplex PCR; TCRdb's copy has only in-frame clones and lacks some. This repertoire includes about 31,000 clones. This sample was taken from a study of T cells in women clearing cervical HPV infection. Study in general: Case blood drawn at lesion detection; control blood after infection cleared. Only a few women had HLA typing results available. Study-level results: Controls had more TRBV6-7 (0.16%) than cases (about 0.11%).

Sequencing was carried out using blood buffy coat. This chain connects TRBV20-1 to TRBJ2-1; D is perhaps TRBD1 (5 bases). This clonotype was obtained from a woman between 18 and 70 years old with a cervical HPV16 infection that either progressed to CIN3+ or cleared (not recorded which). The CDR3 bases that were read are TGCAGTGCTAGACCCCCTGGGGCGAGCAATGAG. Its translation: CSARPPGASNE. The CDR3 in full is CSARPPGASNEQFF.